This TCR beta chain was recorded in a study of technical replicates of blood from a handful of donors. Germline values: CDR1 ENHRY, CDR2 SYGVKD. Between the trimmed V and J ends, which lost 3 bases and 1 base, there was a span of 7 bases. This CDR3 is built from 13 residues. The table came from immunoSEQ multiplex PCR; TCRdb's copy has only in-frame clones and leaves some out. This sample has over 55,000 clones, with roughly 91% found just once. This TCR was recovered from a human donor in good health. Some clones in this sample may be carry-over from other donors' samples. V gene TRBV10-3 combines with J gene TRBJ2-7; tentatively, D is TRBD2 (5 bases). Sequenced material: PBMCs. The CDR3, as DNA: TGTGCCATCAGTGATGGGGAGTCCTACGAGCAGTACTTC. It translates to CAISDGESYEQYF.